This is a list of T cell receptor beta chains from one sample in a study of cytomegalovirus exposure and HLA in healthy donors. Clones were read by immunoSEQ multiplex PCR, and TCRdb kept only the in-frame ones, dropping some. This table holds about 160,000 clones, roughly three quarters found once. The sequenced sample consisted of PBMCs. The source is a male donor in good health and CMV-seropositive. Both conserved end residues are part of each CDR3. The D gene is left open where the match is weak. Rows give clone size only sometimes, using once, few, many, or a class for an expanded clone.

size	V	D	J	DNA	CDR3
NA	TRBV7-2	TRBD1	TRBJ2-3	TGTGCCAGCAGCTCCCGGACAGGGGGCCTCAATACGCAGTATTTT	CASSSRTGGLNTQYF
NA	TRBV5-1	NA	TRBJ1-6	TGCGCCAGCAGCTTGGAGACAACAAATTCACCCCTCCACTTT	CASSLETTNSPLHF
NA	TRBV6-5	TRBD2	TRBJ2-7	TGTGCCAGTCGTCGCGGGGGGGCAGACGAGCAGTACTTC	CASRRGGADEQYF
NA	TRBV28	NA	TRBJ1-1	TGTGCCAGCAAAAGCGTGATGAACACTGAAGCTTTCTTT	CASKSVMNTEAFF
NA	TRBV18	NA	TRBJ1-5	TGTGCCAGCTCACCCGGACAGTCCGATCAGCCCCAGCATTTT	CASSPGQSDQPQHF
NA	TRBV9	TRBD1	TRBJ1-2	TGTGCCAGCAGCGGCCGGGACAGGGATAACTATGGCTACACCTTC	CASSGRDRDNYGYTF
NA	TRBV30	NA	TRBJ2-7	TGTGCCTGGAGCCGGGGGACCCACGACGAGCAGTACTTC	CAWSRGTHDEQYF
NA	TRBV10-1	NA	TRBJ1-1	TGCGCCAGCAGAGAAACAGGGAACACTGAAGCTTTCTTT	CASRETGNTEAFF
NA	TRBV27	NA	TRBJ2-7	TGTGCCAGCAGTTGGAGAGGGACCTACGAGCAGTACTTC	CASSWRGTYEQYF
NA	TRBV5-1	NA	TRBJ2-2	TGCGCCAGCAGCTTGGCAGGGGTGGACACCGGGGAGCTGTTTTTT	CASSLAGVDTGELFF
NA	TRBV28	NA	TRBJ2-1	TGTGCCAGCAGTTTTGGGGGGGGCCCGAGGAATGAGCAGTTCTTC	CASSFGGGPRNEQFF
NA	TRBV6-5	TRBD2	TRBJ2-3	TGTGCCAGCAGACCGGGACTAGGGGGGGATACGCAGTATTTT	CASRPGLGGDTQYF
once	TRBV30	NA	TRBJ2-1	TGTGCCTGGAGTGTCGGGGCGGGGGCCGCAAATGAGCAGTTCTTC	CAWSVGAGAANEQFF
NA	TRBV13	NA	TRBJ1-3	TGTGCCAGCAGCTTAGGCCCGAACACCATATATTTT	CASSLGPNTIYF
NA	TRBV27	TRBD1	TRBJ1-2	TGTGCCGGACAAAATCGGACAGGGGGAGGTGGCTACACCTTC	CAGQNRTGGGGYTF
NA	TRBV7-2	NA	TRBJ2-2	TGTGCCAGCAGCTTAGTGTCCGACACCGGGGAGCTGTTTTTT	CASSLVSDTGELFF
NA	TRBV7-3	TRBD2	TRBJ2-1	TGTGCCAGCAGCTTATATGGGACTAGCGGGGGCAATGAGCAGTTCTTC	CASSLYGTSGGNEQFF
NA	TRBV5-6	TRBD1	TRBJ1-1	TGTGCCTCTCTCACAGGGGGCACTGAAGCTTTCTTT	CASLTGGTEAFF
NA	TRBV25-1	TRBD2	TRBJ2-5	TGTGCCAGCAGTGACTCGGGACTAGCGGGGGTGACCCAGTACTTC	CASSDSGLAGVTQYF
NA	TRBV6-1	TRBD2	TRBJ2-1	TGTGCCAGCAGTGAATCAAGCGGGGGGCCCCATGAGCAGTTCTTC	CASSESSGGPHEQFF
NA	TRBV5-1	NA	TRBJ1-2	TGCGCCAGCAGCTCCCGGGATCCCTATGGCTACACCTTC	CASSSRDPYGYTF
few	TRBV6-5	NA	TRBJ1-1	TGTGCCAGCAGTTACAAGAGGAACACTGAAGCTTTCTTT	CASSYKRNTEAFF